The T cell receptor beta chain under discussion was sequenced for a study of identical twins. A universal primer site came from template switching; cDNA carried unique molecular identifiers. TCRdb redid the calling of the 5' RACE reads with MiXCR, one entry per CDR3 protein. The sample has around 650,000 distinct CDR3 sequences, under 8.5% seen once. The length of the CDR3 is 14 residues. V lost 7 bases to trimming and J lost 5 bases; unmatched junction nucleotides: 7. This clonotype was found many times. Its antigen is still unknown. Study-wide points: Because invariant MAIT and iNKT cells could be present, zero-insertion analyses could be partly confounded. Whereas memory repertoires showed no such difference, abundant cord blood beta clonotypes carried fewer insertions.

This sample was also put to use in a study of yellow fever vaccine responses in identical twins.

Sample: PBMCs. The rearrangement joins TRBV12-3 or TRBV12-4 to TRBJ1-4, with 7 bases identical to TRBD1. The origin of this receptor is a woman between 18 and 30 years old in good health. CDR3 loop: CASKLGTANEKLFF. CDR3 in DNA: TGTGCCAGCAAACTCGGGACAGCCAATGAAAAACTGTTTTTT.